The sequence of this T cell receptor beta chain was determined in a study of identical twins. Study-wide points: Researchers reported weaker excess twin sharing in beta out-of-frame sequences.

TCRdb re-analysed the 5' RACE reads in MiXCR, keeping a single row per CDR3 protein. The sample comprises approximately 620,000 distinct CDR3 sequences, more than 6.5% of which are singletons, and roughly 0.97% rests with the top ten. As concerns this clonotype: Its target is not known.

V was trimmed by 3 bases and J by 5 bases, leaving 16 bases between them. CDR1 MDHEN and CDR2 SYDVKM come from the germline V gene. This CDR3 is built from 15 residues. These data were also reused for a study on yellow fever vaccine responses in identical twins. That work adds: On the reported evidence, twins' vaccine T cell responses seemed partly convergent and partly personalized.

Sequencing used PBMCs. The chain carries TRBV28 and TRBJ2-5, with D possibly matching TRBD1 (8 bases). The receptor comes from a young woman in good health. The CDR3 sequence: CASSFLQGGVETQYF. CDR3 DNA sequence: TGTGCCAGCAGTTTCTTACAGGGGGGGGTGGAGACCCAGTACTTC.